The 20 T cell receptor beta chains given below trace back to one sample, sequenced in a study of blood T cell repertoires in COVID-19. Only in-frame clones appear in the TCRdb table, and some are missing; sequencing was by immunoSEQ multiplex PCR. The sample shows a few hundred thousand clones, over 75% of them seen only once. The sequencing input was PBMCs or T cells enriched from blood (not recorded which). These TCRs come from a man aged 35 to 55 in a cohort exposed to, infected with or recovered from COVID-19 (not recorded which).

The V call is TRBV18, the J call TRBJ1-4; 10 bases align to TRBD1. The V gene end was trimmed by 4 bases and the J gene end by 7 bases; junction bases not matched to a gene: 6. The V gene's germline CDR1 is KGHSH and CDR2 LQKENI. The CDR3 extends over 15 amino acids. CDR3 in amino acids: CASSRGQGGIEKLFF. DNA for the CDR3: TGTGCCAGCTCACGCGGACAGGGGGGGATTGAAAAACTGTTTTTT.

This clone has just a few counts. The CDR3 sequence is CASSLEGGLANEKLFF. The CDR3 DNA sequence: TGTGCCAGCAGTTTAGAGGGGGGGTTGGCTAATGAAAAACTGTTTTTT. The rearrangement joins TRBV27 to TRBJ1-4, with a possible D match to TRBD1 (6 bases). Trimming stripped 2 bases from V and 3 bases from J, with 13 bases between. The CDR3 has 16 amino acids. The germline V gene has CDR1 MNHEY and CDR2 SMNVEV (reference sequence).

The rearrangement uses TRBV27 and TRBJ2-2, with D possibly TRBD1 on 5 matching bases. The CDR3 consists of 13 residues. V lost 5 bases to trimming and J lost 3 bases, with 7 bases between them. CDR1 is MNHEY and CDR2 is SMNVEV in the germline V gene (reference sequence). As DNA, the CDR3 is TGTGCCAGCAGTGAAGGGGACACCGGGGAGCTGTTTTTT. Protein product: CASSEGDTGELFF.

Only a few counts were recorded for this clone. The CDR3 DNA reads TGTGCCAGCAGCTTAGGCGGGCAGGGGAATCAGCCCCAGCATTTT. Its protein is CASSLGGQGNQPQHF. The chain is built from TRBV5-5 and TRBJ1-5; D possibly corresponds to TRBD1 (6 bases). Germline CDR1 reads SGHKS; CDR2 reads YYEKEE (reference sequence). V was shortened by 2 bases and J by 4 bases, with 13 bases between the two germline ends. This CDR3 region has 15 residues.

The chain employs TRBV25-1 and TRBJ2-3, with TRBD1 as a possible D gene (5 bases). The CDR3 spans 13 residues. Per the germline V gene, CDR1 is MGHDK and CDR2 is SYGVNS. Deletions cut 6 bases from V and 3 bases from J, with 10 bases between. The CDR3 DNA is TGTGCCAGCAGGGGGCAACGGACAGATACGCAGTATTTT. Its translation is CASRGQRTDTQYF.

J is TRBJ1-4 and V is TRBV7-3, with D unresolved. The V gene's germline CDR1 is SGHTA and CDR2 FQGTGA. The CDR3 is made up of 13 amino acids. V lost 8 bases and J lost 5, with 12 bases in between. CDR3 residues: CASPGRGNEKLFF. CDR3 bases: TGTGCCAGCCCTGGACGGGGAAATGAAAAACTGTTTTTT.

DNA of the CDR3: TGCGCCAGCAGCCCCATACAGGGACAAGAGACCCAGTACTTC. The encoded protein is CASSPIQGQETQYF. The chain uses TRBV5-1 and TRBJ2-5; possibly TRBD1 for D (6 bases). V was pared by 4 bases and J by 2 bases, with 12 bases between. The CDR3 spans 14 residues. Per the germline V gene, CDR1 is SGHRS and CDR2 is YFSETQ.

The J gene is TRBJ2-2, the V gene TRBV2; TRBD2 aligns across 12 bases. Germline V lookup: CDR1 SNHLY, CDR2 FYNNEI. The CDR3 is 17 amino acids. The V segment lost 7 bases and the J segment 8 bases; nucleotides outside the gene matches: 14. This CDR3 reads CASTGPSGLAGSGELFF. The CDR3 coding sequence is TGTGCCAGCACTGGACCCTCGGGACTAGCGGGTTCGGGGGAGCTGTTTTTT.

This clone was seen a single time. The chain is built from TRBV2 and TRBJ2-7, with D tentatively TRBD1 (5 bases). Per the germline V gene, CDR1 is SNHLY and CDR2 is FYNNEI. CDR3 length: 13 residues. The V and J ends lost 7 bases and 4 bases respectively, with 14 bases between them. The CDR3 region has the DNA TGTGCCAGCAACGAAACCCCAGGGTACGAGCAGTACTTC. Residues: CASNETPGYEQYF.

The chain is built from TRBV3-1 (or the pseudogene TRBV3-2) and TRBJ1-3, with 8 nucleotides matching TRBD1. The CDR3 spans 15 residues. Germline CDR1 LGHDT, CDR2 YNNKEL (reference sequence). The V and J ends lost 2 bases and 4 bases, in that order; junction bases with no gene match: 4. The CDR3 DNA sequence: TGTGCCAGCAGCCAACAGGGGGCGAGAGGAAACACCATATATTTT. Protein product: CASSQQGARGNTIYF.

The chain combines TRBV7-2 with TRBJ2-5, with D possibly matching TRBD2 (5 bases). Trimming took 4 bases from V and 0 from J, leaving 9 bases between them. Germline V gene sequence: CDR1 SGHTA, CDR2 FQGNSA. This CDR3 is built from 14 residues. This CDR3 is CASSSSGNQETQYF. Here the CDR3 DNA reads TGTGCCAGCAGCTCAAGCGGTAACCAAGAGACCCAGTACTTC.

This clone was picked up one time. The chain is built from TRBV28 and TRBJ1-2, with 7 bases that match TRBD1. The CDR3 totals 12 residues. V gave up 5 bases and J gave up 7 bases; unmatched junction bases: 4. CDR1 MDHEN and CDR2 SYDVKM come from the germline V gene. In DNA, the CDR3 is TGTGCCAGCAGTGGGACAGTCTCTGGCTACACCTTC. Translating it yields CASSGTVSGYTF.

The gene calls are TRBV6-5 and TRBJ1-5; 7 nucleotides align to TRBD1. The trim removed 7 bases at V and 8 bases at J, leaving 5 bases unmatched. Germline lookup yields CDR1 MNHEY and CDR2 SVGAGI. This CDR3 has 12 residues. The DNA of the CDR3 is TGTGCCAGCAAGGACAGGTTCAAGCCCCAGCATTTT. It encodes CASKDRFKPQHF.

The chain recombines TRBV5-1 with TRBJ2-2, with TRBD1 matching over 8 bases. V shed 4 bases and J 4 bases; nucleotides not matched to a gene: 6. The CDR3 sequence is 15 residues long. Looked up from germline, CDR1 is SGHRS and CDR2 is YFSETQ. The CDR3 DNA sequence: TGCGCCAGCAGCCAAAGGACAGGGTCCACCGGGGAGCTGTTTTTT. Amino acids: CASSQRTGSTGELFF.

CDR3: CASSGQGKGNQPQHF. The CDR3 nucleotides are TGTGCCAGCAGTGGACAGGGTAAGGGCAATCAGCCCCAGCATTTT. V and J are TRBV25-1 and TRBJ1-5; TRBD1 matches at 7 bases. Germline V gene sequence: CDR1 MGHDK, CDR2 SYGVNS. J gave up 2 bases and V 4 bases, and 5 bases lay outside the gene matches. This CDR3 is built from 15 residues.

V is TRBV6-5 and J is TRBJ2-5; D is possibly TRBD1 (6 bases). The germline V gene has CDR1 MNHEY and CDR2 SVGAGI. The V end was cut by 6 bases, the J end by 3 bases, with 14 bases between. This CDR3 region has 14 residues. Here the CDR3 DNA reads TGTGCCAGCAGCAACCAGGGACATGAAGAGACCCAGTACTTC. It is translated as CASSNQGHEETQYF.

In DNA, the CDR3 is TGTGCCAGCAGCTCCACCCCAGCGGGAGTACTCACAGATACGCAGTATTTT. Protein sequence: CASSSTPAGVLTDTQYF. The chain recombines TRBV11-2 with TRBJ2-3; TRBD2 matches 8 bases. The CDR3 loop spans 17 amino acids. CDR1 SGHAT and CDR2 FQNNGV come from the germline V gene. After removal of 4 bases from V and 2 bases from J, the junction contained 11 bases not matched to a gene.

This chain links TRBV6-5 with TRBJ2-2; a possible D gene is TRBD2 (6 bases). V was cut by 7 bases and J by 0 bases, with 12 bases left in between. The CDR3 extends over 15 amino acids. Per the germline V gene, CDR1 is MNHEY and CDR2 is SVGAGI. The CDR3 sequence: CASKIAASNTGELFF. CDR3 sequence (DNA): TGTGCCAGCAAAATAGCGGCTTCGAACACCGGGGAGCTGTTTTTT.

CDR3 region: CASSPLAGGGEQFF. The CDR3 region has the DNA TGTGCCAGCAGCCCACTAGCGGGAGGTGGGGAGCAGTTCTTC. This chain joins TRBV7-2 and TRBJ2-1, with 12 positions matching TRBD2. There are 14 residues in the CDR3. With V trimmed by 5 bases and J by 10 bases, 6 bases remained unmatched. CDR1 is SGHTA and CDR2 is FQGNSA in the germline V gene.

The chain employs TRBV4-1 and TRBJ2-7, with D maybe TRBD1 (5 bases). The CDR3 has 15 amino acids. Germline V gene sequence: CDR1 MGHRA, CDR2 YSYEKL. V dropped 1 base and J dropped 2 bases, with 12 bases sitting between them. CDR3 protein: CASSQAVATAYEQYF. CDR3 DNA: TGCGCCAGCAGCCAAGCTGTCGCGACAGCCTACGAGCAGTACTTC.